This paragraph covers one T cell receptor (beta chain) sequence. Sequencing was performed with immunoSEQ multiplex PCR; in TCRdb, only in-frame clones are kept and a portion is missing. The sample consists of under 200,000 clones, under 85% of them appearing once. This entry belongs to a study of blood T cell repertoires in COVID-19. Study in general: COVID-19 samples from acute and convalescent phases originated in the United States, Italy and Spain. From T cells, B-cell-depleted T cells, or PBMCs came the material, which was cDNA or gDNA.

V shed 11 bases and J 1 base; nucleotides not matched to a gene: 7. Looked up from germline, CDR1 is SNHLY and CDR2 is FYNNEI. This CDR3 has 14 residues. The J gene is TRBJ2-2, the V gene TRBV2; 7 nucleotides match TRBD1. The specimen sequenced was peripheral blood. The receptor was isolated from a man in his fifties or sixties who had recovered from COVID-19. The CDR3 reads CALKGQENTGELFF. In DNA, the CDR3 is TGTGCCTTAAAAGGACAGGAGAACACCGGGGAGCTGTTTTTT.